This passage covers 22 T cell receptor beta chains from one sample sequenced in a study of T cells after posttransplantation cyclophosphamide. Sampled 1 year posttransplant, controls received myeloablative marrow transplants, methotrexate and a calcineurin inhibitor. Sequencing used immunoSEQ multiplex PCR; TCRdb keeps in-frame clones, though not all of them. The table lists about 16,000 clones, about 82% of them singletons, with 2.5% to 3.5% in the top ten. The sequencing used PBMCs, collected approximately 64 weeks after allogeneic stem cell transplant with calcineurin inhibitor and methotrexate. These receptors all come from a male patient in his thirties who received an allogeneic stem cell transplant from an unrelated donor, was CMV-positive, and had acute and chronic GVHD. Part of the T cells may come from the graft donor.

This clone was seen a single time. V gene TRBV28 combines with J gene TRBJ2-7; TRBD2 matches 10 bases. The CDR3 has 15 residues. V shed 5 bases and J 0 bases; nucleotides not matched to a gene: 4. Germline-derived CDR1 and CDR2 are MDHEN and SYDVKM. The DNA for the CDR3 is TGTGCCAGCAGTCCCAGGACTAGCGGCTCCTACGAGCAGTACTTC. It encodes CASSPRTSGSYEQYF.

This clone was detected only a few times. CDR3 in amino acids: CASSLLGTSSEQYF. The CDR3 nucleotides are TGTGCCAGCAGCTTACTGGGGACTAGTAGCGAGCAGTACTTC. The J gene is TRBJ2-7, the V gene TRBV7-3, with 8 bases matching TRBD2. Germline CDR1 and CDR2: SGHTA and FQGTGA. The CDR3 totals 14 residues. The V segment lost 2 bases and the J segment 6 bases; nucleotides outside the gene matches: 6.

The chain uses TRBV27 and TRBJ1-2, with TRBD1 matching 9 bases. CDR1 MNHEY and CDR2 SMNVEV come from the germline V gene (reference sequence). CDR3 length: 15 amino acids. Losses at the gene ends were 2 bases for V and 5 bases for J; bases not matched to a gene: 6. CDR3: CASSLGGTGNYGYTF. DNA of the CDR3: TGTGCCAGCAGTTTAGGCGGGACAGGGAATTATGGCTACACCTTC.

The rearrangement joins TRBV28 to TRBJ2-1, with 7 bases fitting TRBD1. Germline values: CDR1 MDHEN, CDR2 SYDVKM. Losses at the gene ends were 4 bases for V and 0 bases for J; bases not matched to a gene: 0. The CDR3 is made up of 14 amino acids. The CDR3 DNA sequence: TGTGCCAGCAGTTACAGGGGCTCCTACAATGAGCAGTTCTTC. Translated: CASSYRGSYNEQFF.

This clone has more than one count but fewer than ten. This chain links TRBV13 with TRBJ2-2; D remains unclear. The germline CDR1 and CDR2 sequences are PRHDT and FYEKMQ (reference sequence). The CDR3 covers 12 residues. V was trimmed by 4 bases and J by 4 bases, leaving 4 bases between them. CDR3 sequence (DNA): TGTGCCAGCAGCTCTTCCACCGGGGAGCTGTTTTTT. This translates into CASSSSTGELFF.

This clone was recorded a few times. The chain combines TRBV6-1 with TRBJ2-7, with 8 bases identical to TRBD2. The CDR3 has 14 residues. V trimming: 5 bases; J trimming: 3 bases; junction bases outside the gene matches: 6. Germline V gene lookup returns CDR1 MNHNS and CDR2 SASEGT. In DNA form, the CDR3 reads TGTGCCAGCAGTCTCGGGGGGGTAGACTACGAGCAGTACTTC. The encoded protein is CASSLGGVDYEQYF.

The chain employs TRBV7-9 and TRBJ1-6; 7 nucleotides line up with TRBD1. This CDR3 is built from 13 residues. CDR1 and CDR2 from the germline V gene are SEHNR and FQNEAQ (reference sequence). V was clipped by 5 bases and J by 10 bases; unmatched bases: 5. The CDR3 sequence: CASSPTGESPLHF. CDR3 bases: TGTGCCAGCAGCCCAACAGGGGAATCACCCCTCCACTTT.

The rearrangement links TRBV11-3 to TRBJ1-1; D gene uncertain. Germline loops: CDR1 SGHNT, CDR2 YENEEA. Trimming stripped 1 base from V and 1 base from J, with 4 bases between. The CDR3 sequence is 13 residues long. The DNA for the CDR3 is TGTGCCAGCAGCTTAGGCAGGAACACTGAAGCTTTCTTT. Translated, it gives CASSLGRNTEAFF.

A few counts support this clone. This chain connects TRBV18 to TRBJ2-5; 8 bases match TRBD1. CDR1 is KGHSH and CDR2 is LQKENI in the germline V gene. The CDR3 covers 13 residues. Trimming cost V 3 bases and J 7 bases; bases outside gene matches: 4. CDR3 coding DNA: TGTGCCAGCTCACCCGACAGGGGAGGGACCCAGTACTTC. As protein: CASSPDRGGTQYF.

This chain links TRBV21-1 with TRBJ2-7; the table's D call TRBD1 went unverified against the DNA. TRBV21-1 is a listed pseudogene. The CDR3 sequence is 16 residues long. CDR3 residues: CASSNHRTAVSYEQYF. The CDR3 region has the DNA TGTGCCAGCAGTAATCACCGGACAGCCGTTTCCTACGAGCAGTACTTC.

The CDR3 region has the DNA TGTGCCAGCAGGACGGACAGGCTCATCTCTGGGGCCAACGTCCTGACTTTC. This codes for CASRTDRLISGANVLTF. The genes are TRBV27 and TRBJ2-6; 7 nucleotides agree with TRBD1. With V trimmed by 6 bases and J by 0 bases, 8 bases remained unmatched. From germline, CDR1 is MNHEY and CDR2 SMNVEV (reference sequence). The CDR3 is made up of 17 amino acids.

This clone was found a few times. The chain combines TRBV13 with TRBJ1-3, with a weak D call TRBD1 (6 bases). The V gene lost 5 bases and the J gene lost 4 bases, with 12 bases spanning the gap. Looked up from germline, CDR1 is PRHDT and CDR2 is FYEKMQ (reference sequence). This CDR3 spans 14 amino acids. The CDR3 DNA follows: TGTGCCAGCAGCCTCCATGGACAGGGAAACACCATATATTTT. Translating gives CASSLHGQGNTIYF.

V gene TRBV5-1 combines with J gene TRBJ2-3; 11 positions agree with TRBD2. V lost 5 bases to trimming and J lost 3 bases; unmatched junction nucleotides: 5. Germline CDR1 and CDR2: SGHRS and YFSETQ. This CDR3 has 15 amino acids. CDR3 loop: CASRQLAGDTDTQYF. The CDR3, as DNA: TGCGCCAGCAGACAACTAGCGGGAGATACAGATACGCAGTATTTT.

The V gene is TRBV6-1, the J gene TRBJ2-5; no firm D call. The V end was cut by 4 bases, the J end by 4 bases, with 10 bases between. Germline CDR1 reads MNHNS; CDR2 reads SASEGT. This CDR3 has 13 residues. CDR3 loop: CASSGAAPETQYF. The CDR3 nucleotides are TGTGCCAGCAGTGGGGCAGCCCCAGAGACCCAGTACTTC.

On this clone itself: The junction and the germline gene differ at one end; a read error may be behind it. This chain connects TRBV4-3 to TRBJ1-1, with D maybe TRBD1 (6 bases). Germline V lookup: CDR1 LGHNA, CDR2 YSLEER. This CDR3 has 17 residues. The CDR3 sequence is CASRQDIERGGQYEAFF. The CDR3, as DNA: TGCGCCAGCAGGCAAGATATTGAGCGGGGGGGGCAGTATGAAGCTTTCTTT.

V is TRBV6-5 and J is TRBJ1-2; D is possibly TRBD1 (5 bases). V was cut by 4 bases and J by 6 bases, with 15 bases left in between. There are 14 residues in the CDR3. Germline V gene sequence: CDR1 MNHEY, CDR2 SVGAGI. DNA for the CDR3: TGTGCCAGCAGTTGGGTAGAACAGGTCGATGGCTACACCTTC. As protein: CASSWVEQVDGYTF.

The chain joins TRBV2 to TRBJ1-4; 7 bases fit TRBD1. This CDR3 is 14 amino acids long. The trim removed 4 bases at V and 5 bases at J, leaving 4 bases unmatched. The germline gives CDR1 SNHLY, CDR2 FYNNEI. In DNA, the CDR3 is TGTGCCAGCAGTGGAGGGACAGTGAATGAAAAACTGTTTTTT. Translating gives CASSGGTVNEKLFF. The full variable domain, completed using reference TRBV2 and TRBJ1-4, is EPEVTQTPSHQVTQMGQEVILRCVPISNHLYFYWYRQILGQKVEFLVSFYNNEISEKSEIFDDQFSVERPDGSNFTLKIRSTKLEDSAMYFCASSGGTVNEKLFFGSGTQLSVL.

The genes are TRBV7-3 and TRBJ1-1; possibly TRBD1 for D (6 bases). CDR1 is SGHTA, CDR2 FQGTGA, per germline. The CDR3 contains 15 residues. V was cut by 1 base and J by 2 bases, with 11 bases left in between. In DNA, the CDR3 is TGTGCCAGCAGCTTAAAGCAGGGGCCTAACACTGAAGCTTTCTTT. Translated: CASSLKQGPNTEAFF.

The chain has TRBV7-6 and TRBJ2-3, with TRBD2 matching over 12 bases. Losses at the gene ends were 0 bases for V and 6 bases for J; bases not matched to a gene: 4. There are 16 residues in the CDR3. The V gene's germline CDR1 is SGHVS and CDR2 FNYEAQ. The CDR3 DNA reads TGTGCCAGCAGCTTAGCCCTAGCGGGGGGGATGGATACGCAGTATTTT. Translating gives CASSLALAGGMDTQYF.

This clone was seen a few times. V usage is TRBV11-2 and J usage is TRBJ2-7; D remains unclear. Between the trimmed V and J ends, which lost 5 bases and 2 bases, there was a span of 10 bases. The CDR3 extends over 13 amino acids. Germline V lookup: CDR1 SGHAT, CDR2 FQNNGV. The chain's CDR3 is CASSPPNTYEQYF. CDR3 in DNA: TGTGCCAGCAGCCCACCTAATACCTACGAGCAGTACTTC.

The chain is built from TRBV5-6 and TRBJ2-2; TRBD2 matches at 12 bases. This CDR3 spans 15 amino acids. Per the germline V gene, CDR1 is SGHDT and CDR2 is YYEEEE. V trimming: 4 bases; J trimming: 7 bases; junction bases outside the gene matches: 5. This CDR3 is CASSATSGSGGELFF. CDR3 DNA: TGTGCCAGCAGCGCGACTAGCGGGAGTGGCGGGGAGCTGTTTTTT.

The V gene is TRBV10-3, the J gene TRBJ2-1, with 7 bases identical to TRBD1. Germline values: CDR1 ENHRY, CDR2 SYGVKD. The CDR3 extends over 13 amino acids. After removal of 3 bases from V and 8 bases from J, the junction contained 4 bases not matched to a gene. This CDR3 reads CAISDRGNYEQFF. In nucleotides, the CDR3 is TGTGCCATCAGTGACAGGGGGAACTATGAGCAGTTCTTC.